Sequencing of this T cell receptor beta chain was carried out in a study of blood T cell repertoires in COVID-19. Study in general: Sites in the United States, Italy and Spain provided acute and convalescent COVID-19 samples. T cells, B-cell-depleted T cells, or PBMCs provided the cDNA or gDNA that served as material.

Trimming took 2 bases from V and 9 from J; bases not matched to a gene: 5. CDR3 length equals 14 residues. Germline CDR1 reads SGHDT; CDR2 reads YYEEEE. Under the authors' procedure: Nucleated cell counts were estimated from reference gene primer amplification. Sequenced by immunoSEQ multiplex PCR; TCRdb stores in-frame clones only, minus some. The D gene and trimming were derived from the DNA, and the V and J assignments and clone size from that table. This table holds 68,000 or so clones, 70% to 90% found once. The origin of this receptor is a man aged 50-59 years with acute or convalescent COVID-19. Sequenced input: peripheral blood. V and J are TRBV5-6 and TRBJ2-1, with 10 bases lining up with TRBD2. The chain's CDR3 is CASSFTSGISEQFF. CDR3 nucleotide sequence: TGTGCCAGCAGCTTCACTAGCGGGATTAGTGAGCAGTTCTTC. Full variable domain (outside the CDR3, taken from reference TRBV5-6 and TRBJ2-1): DAGVTQSPTHLIKTRGQQVTLRCSPKSGHDTVSWYQQALGQGPQFIFQYYEEEERQRGNFPDRFSGHQFPNYSSELNVNALLLGDSALYLCASSFTSGISEQFFGPGTRLTVL.